This T cell receptor beta chain originates from a study of regulatory T cells in long-lasting Graves disease. The wider study: Patients newly diagnosed with Graves' had been on antithyroid drugs for under 3 months. Study results and caveats: Lower TCR diversity was seen in persistent Graves' patients than in newly diagnosed ones. With 2,500 to 3,500 shared public clonotypes, persistent patients exceeded new patients, who shared about a thousand.

Time point specified: newly diagnosed GD, antithyroid drugs for less than 3 months. RNA extracted from PBMCs served as the sequencing template. Per American Thyroid Association guidelines, Graves' disease was diagnosed. With V trimmed by 4 bases and J by 5 bases, 11 bases remained unmatched. The CDR3 consists of 17 residues. The V gene's germline CDR1 is KGHDR and CDR2 SFDVKD. Investigators prepared the TCR beta libraries by applying iRepertoire HTBI primers and Arm-PCR of CDR3 regions. TCRdb reprocessed the multiplex PCR reads with MiXCR, giving one entry per CDR3 protein. The repertoire consists of about 400,000 distinct CDR3 sequences, with 15% to 17% occurring once and the leading ten covering 20% to 25%. This clonotype was detected many times. What it recognizes is unknown.

The chain has TRBV24-1 and TRBJ2-1, with 9 nucleotides matching TRBD2. This receptor was obtained from a female donor with Graves disease. The sequenced sample was peripheral blood mononuclear cells (PBMCs), obtained at new diagnosis, from a patient treated with antithyroid drugs. CDR3 coding DNA: TGTGCCACCAGTGACTATGAGGCGGGAGGGCCCAACAATGAGCAGTTCTTC. This translates into CATSDYEAGGPNNEQFF.